This TCR beta chain was found in a study of T cell responses to AZD1222 COVID-19 vaccine. Study results and limitations: Sampling captured repertoires only after the peak T cell response.

CDR1 is MDHEN and CDR2 is SYDVKM in the germline V gene. Trimming cost V 10 bases and J 0 bases, with 10 bases left between them. The CDR3 length is 13 residues. Sequencing used immunoSEQ multiplex PCR; TCRdb keeps in-frame clones, though not all of them. The table includes about 130,000 clones, about four fifths detected once. As to this clone: Antigen specificity is unknown.

The chain links TRBV28 to TRBJ1-3; no definite D call. This specimen consisted of peripheral blood, obtained on day 0 of AZD1222 vaccination. This clonotype was sampled from an adult in good health. The CDR3 is CANRARSGNTIYF. As DNA, the CDR3 is TGTGCCAATAGGGCCCGCTCTGGAAACACCATATATTTT.